A selection of T cell receptor beta chains follows, all from one sample in a study of identical twins. TCRdb re-analysed the 5' RACE reads in MiXCR, keeping a single row per CDR3 protein. This sample has approximately 230,000 distinct CDR3 sequences; 11% to 15% occur once, and the top ten carry approximately 8.8%. Specimen: memory (CD45RO+) T cells sorted from blood. The receptors derive from a woman under 30 in good health. CDR3s include the opening cysteine and the closing phenylalanine or tryptophan. The order of the fields is D gene, J gene, V gene, clone size, CDR3 protein, CDR3 DNA. The D gene is left open where the match is weak. The size of a clone is reported for some rows only, either as once, few or many, or as a class for expanded clones.

TRBD2,TRBJ2-5,TRBV20-1,NA,CSTHNSGSFGETQYF,TGCAGTACCCATAATAGCGGGAGCTTCGGAGAGACCCAGTACTTC
TRBD1,TRBJ1-6,TRBV7-2,NA,CASRPGTDNSPLHF,TGTGCCAGCCGACCGGGGACAGATAATTCACCCCTCCACTTT
NA,TRBJ1-2,TRBV29-1,NA,CSVQGLGYTF,TGCAGCGTACAGGGCTTAGGCTACACCTTC
NA,TRBJ2-7,TRBV7-9,few,CASSLASGGSYEQYF,TGTGCCAGCAGCTTAGCTAGCGGCGGTTCCTACGAGCAGTACTTC
NA,TRBJ2-5,TRBV6-5,once,CASSYSRGWETQYF,TGTGCCAGCAGTTACTCGCGGGGATGGGAGACCCAGTACTTC
TRBD2,TRBJ2-3,TRBV6-4,many,CASSERAGGSSDTQYF,TGTGCCAGCAGTGAGAGAGCGGGAGGGTCCTCAGATACGCAGTATTTT
TRBD2,TRBJ2-5,TRBV5-1,few,CASSKGLAGRQETQYF,TGCGCCAGCAGCAAGGGACTAGCGGGACGGCAAGAGACCCAGTACTTC
TRBD1,TRBJ1-1,TRBV6-1,few,CASSAPGQGVAEAFF,TGTGCCAGCAGCGCTCCGGGACAGGGGGTCGCTGAAGCTTTCTTT
TRBD1,TRBJ1-2,TRBV5-1,many,CASSFGTGTNYGYTF,TGCGCCAGCAGCTTCGGGACAGGGACTAACTATGGCTACACCTTC
NA,TRBJ1-1,TRBV2,NA,CASTLRENTEAFF,TGTGCCAGCACCCTTAGGGAGAACACTGAAGCTTTCTTT
NA,TRBJ2-5,TRBV3-1,many,CASSLGSEETQYF,TGTGCCAGCAGTCTCGGGAGCGAAGAGACCCAGTACTTC
NA,TRBJ2-1,TRBV5-1,many,CASSQKWEQFF,TGCGCCAGCAGCCAGAAGTGGGAGCAGTTCTTC
TRBD2,TRBJ2-2,TRBV7-6,NA,CASSLSGGAYGELFF,TGTGCCAGCAGCCTTAGCGGGGGGGCCTACGGGGAGCTGTTTTTT
TRBD2,TRBJ2-1,TRBV5-6,many,CASRPPGTSGYNEQFF,TGTGCCAGCAGACCGCCCGGGACTAGCGGATACAATGAGCAGTTCTTC
NA,TRBJ2-7,TRBV6-6,few,CASSPTNEQYF,TGTGCCAGCAGCCCGACAAACGAGCAGTACTTC
NA,TRBJ2-7,TRBV6-1,NA,CASSGTISYEQYF,TGTGCCAGCAGTGGGACTATCTCCTACGAGCAGTACTTC
NA,TRBJ2-2,TRBV29-1,NA,CSVEGPTGELFF,TGCAGCGTTGAGGGGCCCACCGGGGAGCTGTTTTTT
NA,TRBJ1-4,TRBV20-1,many,CSVTTGQGEKLFF,TGCAGTGTCACAACGGGACAAGGGGAAAAACTGTTTTTT
TRBD1,TRBJ1-2,TRBV6-5,many,CASSYGTGFDFGYTF,TGTGCCAGCAGTTACGGGACAGGGTTTGATTTTGGCTACACCTTC
NA,TRBJ1-3,TRBV20-1,NA,CSARDSGNTIYF,TGCAGTGCTAGGGACTCTGGAAACACCATATATTTT
NA,TRBJ1-3,TRBV10-3,NA,CAISASDPGNTIYF,TGTGCCATCAGCGCTTCGGACCCAGGAAACACCATATATTTT
NA,TRBJ2-7,TRBV5-6,NA,CASSLGLAFSYEQYF,TGTGCCAGCAGCTTGGGGCTAGCGTTCTCCTACGAGCAGTACTTC